This paragraph covers one TCR beta chain sequence. Its target is unknown. The CDR3 loop spans 16 amino acids. Germline V gene data show CDR1 as MGHRA and CDR2 as YSYEKL. V lost 3 bases and J 2 bases, leaving 16 bases between the germline ends. Patients with a history of autoimmune disease or on systemic immunosuppression were excluded. This record comes from a study of OX40 agonist ivuxolimab in advanced cancers. Findings and limits, study-wide: Doses of 0.1 to 3.0 mg/kg were accompanied by clonal expansion of CD4+ and CD8+ blood T cells by week 6.

Clones were sequenced by immunoSEQ multiplex PCR, and TCRdb holds only the in-frame ones, with some missing. This table holds roughly 76,000 clones, 80% to 95% found once. The sequences come from CD4+ or CD8+ T cells sorted from blood, collected in a trial of the OX40 agonist ivuxolimab. The chain carries TRBV4-1 and TRBJ2-5, with D possibly matching TRBD1 (6 bases). The origin of this receptor is an adult with an advanced solid tumor such as melanoma, head and neck, liver or kidney cancer. Here the CDR3 DNA reads TGCGCCAGCAGCCACGATGGCGACAGGTTTCAAGAGACCCAGTACTTC. It translates to CASSHDGDRFQETQYF.